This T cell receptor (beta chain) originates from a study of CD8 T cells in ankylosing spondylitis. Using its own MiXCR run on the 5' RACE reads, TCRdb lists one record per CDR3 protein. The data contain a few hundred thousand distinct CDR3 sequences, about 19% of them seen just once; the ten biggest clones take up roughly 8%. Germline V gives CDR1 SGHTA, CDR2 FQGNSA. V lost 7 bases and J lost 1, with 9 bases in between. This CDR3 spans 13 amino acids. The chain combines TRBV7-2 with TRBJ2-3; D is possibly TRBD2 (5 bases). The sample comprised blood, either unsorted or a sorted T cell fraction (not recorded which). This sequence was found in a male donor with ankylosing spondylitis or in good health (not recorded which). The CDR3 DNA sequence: TGTGCCAGCACCTTTAGCGGCACAGATACGCAGTATTTT. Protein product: CASTFSGTDTQYF.